This T cell receptor beta chain stems from a study of CD8 T cells in ankylosing spondylitis. This clonotype came up a few times. Trimming shortened V by 7 bases and J by 5 bases, and 15 bases separated the two germline ends. This CDR3 is 12 amino acids long. Germline V gives CDR1 DFQATT, CDR2 SNEGSKA (reference sequence). TCRdb ran MiXCR on the 5' RACE reads and lists one entry per CDR3 protein. The sample shows just over 300,000 distinct CDR3 sequences, about a fifth of them seen only once. The material sequenced was blood, either unsorted or a sorted T cell fraction (not recorded which). The receptor comes from a female donor with ankylosing spondylitis or in good health (not recorded which). The chain joins TRBV20-1 to TRBJ2-7; possibly TRBD1 for D (6 bases). The CDR3 DNA is TGCAGTGGGCAGGGGATTTTAAACGAGCAGTACTTC. Translating gives CSGQGILNEQYF.